Detailed here is one TCR beta chain. The ends lost 6 bases at V and 0 bases at J; junction bases unmatched: 7. This CDR3 is 15 amino acids long. CDR1 MNHEY and CDR2 SMNVEV come from the germline V gene (reference sequence). The data were taken from a study of OX40 agonist ivuxolimab in advanced cancers. TCRdb keeps only in-frame clones here, not all; method: immunoSEQ multiplex PCR. Among 80,000 or so clones listed, approximately 92% were seen once. The receptor was isolated from an adult with an advanced solid tumor such as melanoma, head and neck, liver or kidney cancer. V and J are TRBV27 and TRBJ1-1; 7 nucleotides line up with TRBD1. The source was CD4+ or CD8+ T cells sorted from blood, collected in a trial of the OX40 agonist ivuxolimab. CDR3 sequence reads: CASSRNGQVNTEAFF. CDR3 coding DNA: TGTGCCAGCAGCCGAAACGGACAGGTGAACACTGAAGCTTTCTTT.